This section outlines one T cell receptor beta chain sequence together with its context. This clone occurred a few times. What antigen it recognizes has not been identified. Within one base of it there is no much larger clone, and no base qualities were kept. The archived tumor blocks were obtained from patients to whom no neoadjuvant therapy had been administered before resection. For the preserved-tissue arm, the study drew on 30 surgical resection samples taken from roughly 23 pancreatic ductal adenocarcinoma patients who had not been treated previously. For the resection arm, ten 5-micron curls of FFPE tumor adjacent to the multiplex immunohistochemistry slide were used for DNA extraction. The immunoSEQ Assay at Adaptive Biotechnologies was used to immunosequence TCRbeta CDR3 regions from the extracted DNA. Processing in the source paper ran as follows. To measure the absolute abundance of each unique TCRbeta CDR3, the sequences were collapsed and filtered. Clonality was calculated as 1 minus Pielou's evenness, using only productive in-frame rearrangements. Regional overlap was measured by following the top 100 nucleotide rearrangements across paired samples, and the Morisita index was used to compare paired samples with unrelated samples. The immunoSEQ Rearrangement Details tool was used to assess whether nucleotide rearrangements converged onto identical amino acid sequences. Entries here come from immuneACCESS through TCRdb and include only in-frame sequences with V and J called. Some clones fail to appear in such tables; in the studies checked, an unresolved V gene covers under half of the shortfall, and the cause of the remainder is unknown. V and J calls and clone size are given by that table; D and trimming were obtained from the DNA. The sample yields approximately 2,400 clones; roughly 40% were counted once. Of the sample, roughly 15% falls within the top ten clones.

These data belong to a study of CXCR4 blockade with PD-1 therapy in pancreatic cancer (dated by TCRdb to between 2017 and 2020). At the level of the whole study: The study analyzed resected pancreatic ductal adenocarcinoma using multiplex immunohistochemistry and TCRbeta immunosequencing, along with ex vivo slice culture to test PD-1 and CXCR4 blockade. Two geographically distinct regions were TCR-sequenced from each of 6 tumors to assess intratumoral heterogeneity. General conclusions and limits of the study: A strong correlation was found between the frequency of an amino acid clone and the number of distinct nucleotide rearrangements encoding that clone, which suggests convergent selection driven by common tumor antigens. Because only TCRbeta chains were sequenced, true antigen-specificity overlap among the convergent dominant clones remained unconfirmed, awaiting paired alpha-beta single-cell sequencing. Tumors showed clonal expansion, with mean productive clonality around 0.14 versus 0.05 in healthy blood, but clonality did not correlate with survival.

V has 4 bases trimmed and J has 11 bases trimmed; junction bases matching no gene number 9. From its cysteine to its phenylalanine, the CDR3 spans 13 amino acids. Left in the record is the CDR3 DNA by itself, 39 bases read in frame from the first base. In the germline V gene, CDR1 corresponds to MDHEN and CDR2 to SYDVKM. The sample comprised tumor tissue. This TCR was recovered from a human donor with pancreatic ductal adenocarcinoma. The rearranged segments are TRBV28 and TRBJ1-1, with 8 middle bases fitting TRBD1. The CDR3 loop reads CASSYPRTGRAFF. DNA sequence: TGTGCCAGCAGTTATCCTCGGACAGGGAGGGCTTTCTTT.